This entry lists 16 T cell receptor beta chains sequenced from one sample in a study of shared clonotypes between healthy human individuals. Using immunoSEQ multiplex PCR, the repertoire was profiled, and TCRdb retains in-frame clones only, with some absent. The sample has some 450,000 clones; 60% to 80% are singletons. Material for sequencing was PBMCs. The receptors were sampled from a woman in her forties in good health. Some clones in this sample may be carry-over from other donors' samples.

This chain uses TRBV7-9 with TRBJ2-3; 14 bases agree with TRBD2. V lost 1 base and J lost 6; bases outside the gene matches: 3. The CDR3 has 16 amino acids. In germline, CDR1 is SEHNR, CDR2 FQNEAQ (reference sequence). CDR3 DNA sequence: TGTGCCAGCAGCTTAGTCGGGACTAGCGGGAGTGATACGCAGTATTTT. This sequence encodes CASSLVGTSGSDTQYF.

The V gene is TRBV18, the J gene TRBJ2-5, with 9 bases identical to TRBD2. The CDR3 extends over 15 amino acids. Germline loops: CDR1 KGHSH, CDR2 LQKENI. Trimming at V came to 4 bases and at J to 4 bases, leaving 7 bases not matched to a gene. CDR3 sequence: CASSQSGRKRETQYF. CDR3 nucleotide sequence: TGTGCCAGCTCACAAAGCGGGAGGAAACGAGAGACCCAGTACTTC.

This clone was found a few times. This sequence joins TRBV28 and TRBJ1-2; D is uncertain. The V end was cut by 3 bases, the J end by 7 bases, with 15 bases between. Germline CDR1 is MDHEN and CDR2 is SYDVKM. The CDR3 loop spans 14 amino acids. For the CDR3, the DNA is TGTGCCAGCAGTTTTGGGAGAGGGCTCGGTGGCTACACCTTC. Residues: CASSFGRGLGGYTF.

V is TRBV28 and J is TRBJ1-4, with TRBD1 identical over 9 bases. The germline gives CDR1 MDHEN, CDR2 SYDVKM. The V and J ends lost 5 bases and 3 bases, in that order; junction bases with no gene match: 16. The CDR3 extends over 19 amino acids. The CDR3 loop reads CASSALGTGFVQPNEKLFF. CDR3 nucleotide sequence: TGTGCCAGCAGTGCCCTCGGGACAGGGTTCGTACAACCTAATGAAAAACTGTTTTTT. Variable domain in full (rest from reference TRBV28 and TRBJ1-4): DVKVTQSSRYLVKRTGEKVFLECVQDMDHENMFWYRQDPGLGLRLIYFSYDVKMKEKGDIPEGYSVSREKKERFSLILESASTNQTSMYLCASSALGTGFVQPNEKLFFGSGTQLSVL.

This clone was counted a few times. The missing conserved phenylalanine or tryptophan at the end of this CDR3 makes a read error likely. The rearrangement links TRBV5-5 to TRBJ1-2; the D gene is possibly TRBD1 (6 bases). The germline V gene encodes CDR1 SGHKS and CDR2 YYEKEE (reference sequence). The CDR3 has 16 amino acids. V shed 1 base and J shed 0 bases, with 13 bases lying between them. The chain's CDR3 is CASSLRLGGANYGYTL. The CDR3 region has the DNA TGTGCCAGCAGCTTGCGGTTAGGGGGAGCTAACTATGGCTACACCCTC.

The chain is built from TRBV27 and TRBJ2-3; 7 nucleotides agree with TRBD2. The V gene's germline CDR1 is MNHEY and CDR2 SMNVEV (reference sequence). J was trimmed by 0 bases and V by 5 bases; bases with no gene match: 5. The CDR3 covers 15 residues. DNA of the CDR3: TGTGCCAGCAGTAATGGCGGGAGAAGCACAGATACGCAGTATTTT. Amino acid sequence: CASSNGGRSTDTQYF.

The chain carries TRBV10-3 and TRBJ2-1, with 9 bases identical to TRBD2. This CDR3 comprises 16 residues. J was trimmed by 4 bases and V by 0 bases; bases with no gene match: 4. Germline loops: CDR1 ENHRY, CDR2 SYGVKD. In DNA, the CDR3 is TGTGCCATCAGTGAGTCCGCGGGAGGGCTTTACAATGAGCAGTTCTTC. This translates into CAISESAGGLYNEQFF.

This clone was observed a single time. The gene calls are TRBV27 and TRBJ1-2; 8 bases agree with TRBD1. CDR3 size: 15 residues. The trim removed 5 bases at V and 4 bases at J, leaving 9 bases unmatched. Germline CDR1 is MNHEY and CDR2 is SMNVEV (reference sequence). This CDR3 is CASSPDRGSGYGYTF. The CDR3, as DNA: TGTGCCAGCAGTCCAGACAGGGGATCGGGCTATGGCTACACCTTC.

V usage is TRBV28 and J usage is TRBJ2-7; 10 nucleotides align to TRBD2. There are 14 residues in the CDR3. Germline CDR1 MDHEN, CDR2 SYDVKM. V shed 3 bases, J shed 9 bases, and the junction held 8 bases outside the gene matches. The CDR3 loop is CASSLGLAGVAQYF. In nucleotides, the CDR3 is TGTGCCAGCAGTTTGGGGCTAGCGGGAGTAGCGCAGTACTTC.

With regard to this clone: Possible read error: a much larger clone is one base away. Other DNA sequences in the same sample also yield this CDR3. This chain links TRBV30 with TRBJ2-3, with 7 positions matching TRBD2. The CDR3 loop spans 13 amino acids. Germline V gene lookup returns CDR1 GTSNPN and CDR2 SVGIG (reference sequence). Here the CDR3 DNA reads TGCGCCTTTCGAGGACTAGACACAGATACGCAGTATTTT. Protein sequence: CAFRGLDTDTQYF. The entire variable domain, with the rest obtained from reference TRBV30 and TRBJ2-3, is as follows: SQTIHQWPATLVQPVGSPLSLECTVEGTSNPNLYWYRQAAGRGLQLLFYSVGIGQISSEVPQNLSASRPQDRQFILSSKKLLLSDSGFYLCAFRGLDTDTQYFGPGTRLTVL.

About this clone itself: Given a far larger clone just one base away, this is likely a sequencing read error. The DNA for the CDR3 is TGTGCCTGGAGTGTAAGGGGCGGGTTTAATCAGCCCCAGCGTTTT. Encoded protein: CAWSVRGGFNQPQRF. The chain carries TRBV30 and TRBJ1-5; a possible D gene is TRBD1 (5 bases). Germline CDR1 and CDR2: GTSNPN and SVGIG (reference sequence). CDR3 length: 15 amino acids.

V usage is TRBV27 and J usage is TRBJ2-2; D uncertain. In germline, CDR1 is MNHEY, CDR2 SMNVEV (reference sequence). The V end lost 2 bases, the J end lost 3 bases, and 4 bases lay between the germline ends. The length of the CDR3 is 13 residues. In DNA, the CDR3 is TGTGCCAGCAGTTTACAACACACCGGGGAGCTGTTTTTT. Translation: CASSLQHTGELFF.

Only a few counts were recorded for this clone. A read error is possible here, since a much larger clone lies one base away. The V call is TRBV11-2, the J call TRBJ2-1; D is unclear. This CDR3 contains 13 residues. The V gene lost 1 base and the J gene lost 9 bases, with 10 bases spanning the gap. The germline CDR1 and CDR2 sequences are SGHAT and FQNNGV. In nucleotides, the CDR3 is TGTGCCAGCAGCTTAGGCGGCCCCGGTGAGCAGTTCTTC. This translates into CASSLGGPGEQFF.

This chain connects TRBV4-2 to TRBJ2-7, with no clear D. CDR1 and CDR2 from the germline V gene are LGHNA and YNFKEQ. Deletions cut 3 bases from V and 0 bases from J, with 15 bases between. The CDR3 extends over 16 amino acids. CDR3 sequence (DNA): TGTGCCAGCAGCCAGGGTGGACGCGAGAGCTCCTACGAGCAGTACTTC. It codes for CASSQGGRESSYEQYF.

This clone was observed a few times. The chain uses TRBV5-1 and TRBJ2-7; 8 bases align to TRBD2. V was clipped by 4 bases and J by 4 bases; unmatched bases: 10. The germline V gene encodes CDR1 SGHRS and CDR2 YFSETQ. The CDR3 is made up of 15 amino acids. CDR3 protein: CASSPGGSEKYEQYF. DNA for the CDR3: TGCGCCAGCAGCCCGGGGGGGTCCGAGAAGTACGAGCAGTACTTC. Supplemented by reference TRBV5-1 and TRBJ2-7, the full variable domain reads KAGVTQTPRYLIKTRGQQVTLSCSPISGHRSVSWYQQTPGQGLQFLFEYFSETQRNKGNFPGRFSGRQFSNSRSEMNVSTLELGDSALYLCASSPGGSEKYEQYFGPGTRLTVT.

Of note for this clone: A read error likely explains this, since a far larger clone differs by one base. This rearrangement joins TRBV30 to TRBJ1-1, with D possibly matching TRBD1 (5 bases). V was shortened by 5 bases and J by 0 bases, with 13 bases between the two germline ends. This CDR3 contains 14 residues. From germline, CDR1 is GTSNPN and CDR2 SVGIG (reference sequence). The DNA for the CDR3 is TGTGCCTGGGGTATGGGGGGGATGAACACTGAAGCTTTCTTT. Protein: CAWGMGGMNTEAFF.